A single sample is the source of the 28 T cell receptor beta chains below, sequenced in a study of blood T cell repertoires in COVID-19. Only in-frame clones appear in the TCRdb table, and some are missing; sequencing was by immunoSEQ multiplex PCR. The sample gives about 130,000 clones, about 92% of which show up once; roughly 3.7% is in the top ten. Sequencing was performed on peripheral blood. All receptors come from a middle-aged man with active COVID-19.

The chain links TRBV6-6 to TRBJ2-2; 11 bases line up with TRBD1. The CDR3 is 16 amino acids. The ends lost 2 bases at V and 7 bases at J; junction bases unmatched: 6. The V gene's germline CDR1 is MNHNY and CDR2 SVGAGI (reference sequence). CDR3 sequence: CASSYLGQGAYGELFF. The CDR3 nucleotides are TGTGCCAGCAGTTACCTAGGACAGGGGGCGTACGGGGAGCTGTTTTTT.

V usage is TRBV5-1 and J usage is TRBJ1-1, with D possibly matching TRBD1 (6 bases). This CDR3 has 14 residues. The germline V gene encodes CDR1 SGHRS and CDR2 YFSETQ. Trimming removed 0 bases at V and 3 bases at J, with 9 bases between. CDR3 coding DNA: TGCGCCAGCAGCTTGGGACAGGCATACACTGAAGCTTTCTTT. Amino acids: CASSLGQAYTEAFF. Complete variable domain (other parts from reference TRBV5-1 and TRBJ1-1): KAGVTQTPRYLIKTRGQQVTLSCSPISGHRSVSWYQQTPGQGLQFLFEYFSETQRNKGNFPGRFSGRQFSNSRSEMNVSTLELGDSALYLCASSLGQAYTEAFFGQGTRLTVV.

The chain employs TRBV11-3 and TRBJ2-3; 7 nucleotides align to TRBD2. Germline V gene lookup returns CDR1 SGHNT and CDR2 YENEEA. Trimming at V came to 0 bases and at J to 1 base, leaving 1 base not matched to a gene. This CDR3 is 15 amino acids long. The CDR3 is CASSLDGGGTDTQYF. The DNA of the CDR3 is TGTGCCAGCAGCTTAGATGGGGGGGGCACAGATACGCAGTATTTT. Together with reference TRBV11-3 and TRBJ2-3, the CDR3 gives the full variable domain: EAGVVQSPRYKIIEKKQPVAFWCNPISGHNTLYWYLQNLGQGPELLIRYENEEAVDDSQLPKDRFSAERLKGVDSTLKIQPAELGDSAVYLCASSLDGGGTDTQYFGPGTRLTVL.

In its sample, this clone was seen once. The V call is TRBV2, the J call TRBJ2-5; 8 bases fit TRBD1. The CDR3 is 14 residues long. V lost 4 bases, J lost 5 bases, and 6 bases stayed unmatched. Per the germline V gene, CDR1 is SNHLY and CDR2 is FYNNEI. The chain's CDR3 is CASSGMQGAETQYF. In DNA form, the CDR3 reads TGTGCCAGCAGTGGGATGCAGGGGGCTGAGACCCAGTACTTC. The variable domain in full, with the rest retrieved from reference TRBV2 and TRBJ2-5, is EPEVTQTPSHQVTQMGQEVILRCVPISNHLYFYWYRQILGQKVEFLVSFYNNEISEKSEIFDDQFSVERPDGSNFTLKIRSTKLEDSAMYFCASSGMQGAETQYFGPGTRLLVL.

The CDR3 loop reads CASSSTPGQGRSDTQYF. The CDR3 coding sequence is TGTGCCAGCAGTTCTACCCCGGGACAGGGGAGGTCAGATACGCAGTATTTT. The chain couples TRBV7-9 to TRBJ2-3; TRBD1 agrees at 10 bases. The V segment lost 6 bases and the J segment 4 bases; nucleotides outside the gene matches: 13. Germline-derived CDR1 and CDR2 are SEHNR and FQNEAQ (reference sequence). This CDR3 region has 17 residues.

A remark on this clone: One junction end disagrees with the germline gene, perhaps due to a read error. V usage is TRBV3-1 (or the pseudogene TRBV3-2) and J usage is TRBJ2-5; 9 positions agree with TRBD1. Germline CDR1 reads LGHDT; CDR2 reads YNNKEL (reference sequence). The CDR3 covers 14 residues. CDR3 bases: TGTGCCGGCAGCCAAACAGGGGGCAGGGAGACCCAGTACTTC. This encodes CAGSQTGGRETQYF.

The gene calls are TRBV24-1 and TRBJ2-5, with 7 bases identical to TRBD1. This CDR3 comprises 14 residues. Per the germline V gene, CDR1 is KGHDR and CDR2 is SFDVKD. V was clipped by 4 bases and J by 2 bases; unmatched bases: 3. This CDR3 is CATSEPGQQETQYF. As DNA, the CDR3 is TGTGCCACCAGTGAACCGGGACAGCAAGAGACCCAGTACTTC.

V and J are TRBV5-4 and TRBJ2-1, with D hard to call. CDR1 SGHNT and CDR2 YYREEE come from the germline V gene (reference sequence). The V end was cut by 3 bases, the J end by 1 base, with 8 bases between. The CDR3 is 14 residues long. The CDR3, as DNA: TGTGCCAGCAGCTCCCTGGCTTCCTACAATGAGCAGTTCTTC. Protein: CASSSLASYNEQFF.

V and J are TRBV9 and TRBJ1-1; 10 bases agree with TRBD1. Germline-derived CDR1 and CDR2 are SGDLS and YYNGEE. The CDR3 contains 15 residues. The trim removed 4 bases at V and 5 bases at J, leaving 8 bases unmatched. The CDR3 coding sequence is TGTGCCAGCAGCTCCCTGGACAGGGGGAAAACTGAAGCTTTCTTT. Translation gives CASSSLDRGKTEAFF.

The chain employs TRBV19 and TRBJ2-5, with a possible D match to TRBD1 (7 bases). The CDR3 runs 15 residues. Germline CDR1 reads LNHDA; CDR2 reads SQIVND (reference sequence). Deletions cut 3 bases from V and 5 bases from J, with 16 bases between. The DNA of the CDR3 is TGTGCCAGTAGTATGGGGGCAGGGGGGTTCGAGACCCAGTACTTC. The encoded protein is CASSMGAGGFETQYF.

The chain is built from TRBV2 and TRBJ2-7, with D unresolved. This CDR3 region has 13 residues. Germline V CDR1 and CDR2: SNHLY, FYNNEI. The V end lost 7 bases, the J end lost 3 bases, and 13 bases lay between the germline ends. The CDR3, as DNA: TGTGCCAGCATGGTAGAACAGCACTACGAGCAGTACTTC. It encodes CASMVEQHYEQYF.

This chain joins TRBV9 and TRBJ2-3; D is perhaps TRBD1 (5 bases). The CDR3 is 16 amino acids. V was shortened by 6 bases and J by 1 base, with 18 bases between the two germline ends. Germline V gene sequence: CDR1 SGDLS, CDR2 YYNGEE. CDR3 bases: TGTGCCAGCACTAAGCAAGGTGACAGTGGCACAGATACGCAGTATTTT. Translating gives CASTKQGDSGTDTQYF.

The rearrangement joins TRBV3-1 (or the pseudogene TRBV3-2) to TRBJ1-1; D ambiguous. V was pared by 4 bases and J by 5 bases, with 11 bases between. This CDR3 is built from 13 residues. CDR1 is LGHDT, CDR2 YNNKEL, per germline (reference sequence). Here the CDR3 DNA reads TGTGCCAGCAGCCGAGAGGGCAGGACTGAAGCTTTCTTT. Encoded protein: CASSREGRTEAFF.

V usage is TRBV12-5 and J usage is TRBJ1-6, with 8 bases fitting TRBD1. Trimming cost V 3 bases and J 6 bases; bases outside gene matches: 7. The CDR3 runs to 16 residues. Per germline, CDR1 LGHNT and CDR2 FRNRAP. The CDR3 spells CASGLRSGQVNSPLHF. The DNA of the CDR3 is TGTGCTAGTGGTTTACGATCGGGACAGGTTAATTCACCCCTCCACTTT.

The chain links TRBV7-9 to TRBJ1-1; TRBD1 agrees at 8 bases. The CDR3 length is 14 residues. V shed 1 base, J shed 11 bases, and the junction held 9 bases outside the gene matches. The V gene's germline CDR1 is SEHNR and CDR2 FQNEAQ (reference sequence). The CDR3, as DNA: TGTGCCAGCAGCTTAGTGGGACAGGTTGTAAGGGCTTTCTTT. Translation gives CASSLVGQVVRAFF. Filled out from reference TRBV7-9 and TRBJ1-1, the complete variable domain reads DTGVSQNPRHKITKRGQNVTFRCDPISEHNRLYWYRQTLGQGPEFLTYFQNEAQLEKSRLLSDRFSAERPKGSFSTLEIQRTEQGDSAMYLCASSLVGQVVRAFFGQGTRLTVV.

This chain joins TRBV19 and TRBJ2-6, with D possibly TRBD1 on 6 matching bases. Germline CDR1 reads LNHDA; CDR2 reads SQIVND (reference sequence). The V end lost 7 bases, the J end lost 2 bases, and 12 bases lay between the germline ends. CDR3 length: 15 residues. The CDR3 coding sequence is TGTGCCAGTACCGAACAGGGCCCTGGGGCCAACGTCCTGACTTTC. Its protein is CASTEQGPGANVLTF.

The chain is built from TRBV4-1 and TRBJ1-2; the match to TRBD1 covers 12 bases. J was trimmed by 5 bases and V by 3 bases; bases with no gene match: 4. The CDR3 runs 15 residues. Germline CDR1 and CDR2: MGHRA and YSYEKL. The CDR3 DNA follows: TGCGCCAGCAGCCAGGGACAGGGGGCTAGTTATGGCTACACCTTC. It codes for CASSQGQGASYGYTF.

V and J are TRBV6-5 and TRBJ1-4; D ambiguous. The V end lost 0 bases, the J end lost 8 bases, and 13 bases lay between the germline ends. The CDR3 extends over 15 amino acids. The germline V gene encodes CDR1 MNHEY and CDR2 SVGAGI. CDR3 coding DNA: TGTGCCAGCAGTTACTCGATTCAGGCTCGCGAAAAACTGTTTTTT. This translates into CASSYSIQAREKLFF.

This chain uses TRBV24-1 with TRBJ2-1; TRBD2 aligns across 13 bases. Unmatched junction bases numbered 5, after V lost 4 bases and J lost 0 bases. The CDR3 spans 18 residues. The germline CDR1 and CDR2 sequences are KGHDR and SFDVKD. CDR3 residues: CATSDPGLAGSSYNEQFF. Here the CDR3 DNA reads TGTGCCACCAGTGACCCGGGACTAGCGGGGAGCTCCTACAATGAGCAGTTCTTC.

J is TRBJ2-1 and V is TRBV9; D perhaps matches TRBD2 (5 bases). The CDR3 runs to 14 residues. Germline CDR1 reads SGDLS; CDR2 reads YYNGEE. V dropped 0 bases and J dropped 8 bases, with 12 bases sitting between them. The chain's CDR3 is CASSVGPRGHEQFF. The CDR3 DNA is TGTGCCAGCAGCGTAGGCCCTCGCGGGCATGAGCAGTTCTTC.

The gene calls are TRBV6-2 or TRBV6-3 and TRBJ2-2; possible D gene TRBD1, 5 bases. The CDR3 is made up of 15 amino acids. The germline V and J ends were trimmed by 4 bases and 6 bases, with 15 bases remaining between them. The V gene's germline CDR1 is MNHEY and CDR2 SVGEGT. The CDR3 reads CASSSSKGIPGELFF. As DNA, the CDR3 is TGTGCCAGCAGTTCTTCAAAGGGGATACCCGGGGAGCTGTTTTTT.

This chain connects TRBV5-4 to TRBJ2-5; TRBD2 agrees at 10 bases. Germline CDR1 reads SGHNT; CDR2 reads YYREEE (reference sequence). The CDR3 has 16 residues. Unmatched junction bases numbered 5, after V lost 1 base and J lost 2 bases. CDR3 sequence: CASSLKVAGGQETQYF. The CDR3, as DNA: TGTGCCAGCAGCTTGAAGGTAGCGGGAGGTCAAGAGACCCAGTACTTC.

The J gene is TRBJ2-1, the V gene TRBV3-1 (or the pseudogene TRBV3-2); TRBD2 matches at 11 bases. V lost 3 bases and J lost 4; bases outside the gene matches: 2. The V gene's germline CDR1 is LGHDT and CDR2 YNNKEL (reference sequence). The CDR3 contains 15 residues. The CDR3 is CASSQGLADYNEQFF. In DNA, the CDR3 is TGTGCCAGCAGCCAGGGACTAGCGGATTACAATGAGCAGTTCTTC.

The CDR3 loop reads CASNPGGFLRGTEAFF. The CDR3 bases are TGTGCCAGCAACCCCGGGGGGTTTCTAAGGGGCACTGAAGCTTTCTTT. J is TRBJ1-1 and V is TRBV27; possibly TRBD1 for D (5 bases). V was trimmed by 7 bases and J by 4 bases, leaving 22 bases between them. Germline V CDR1 and CDR2: MNHEY, SMNVEV (reference sequence). The CDR3 sequence is 16 residues long.

This chain links TRBV7-9 with TRBJ2-7; D gene unclear. Germline V gene data show CDR1 as SEHNR and CDR2 as FQNEAQ (reference sequence). V was cut by 4 bases and J by 3 bases, with 4 bases left in between. This CDR3 has 11 amino acids. CDR3 nucleotide sequence: TGTGCCAGCAGCTCCGTCTACGAGCAGTACTTC. It codes for CASSSVYEQYF. The entire variable domain, with the rest obtained from reference TRBV7-9 and TRBJ2-7, is as follows: DTGVSQNPRHKITKRGQNVTFRCDPISEHNRLYWYRQTLGQGPEFLTYFQNEAQLEKSRLLSDRFSAERPKGSFSTLEIQRTEQGDSAMYLCASSSVYEQYFGPGTRLTVT.

The chain joins TRBV7-2 to TRBJ1-5; TRBD1 might be the D (5 bases). This CDR3 is 13 amino acids long. Trimming took off 4 bases at V and 4 bases at J, with 8 bases between the two ends. From germline, CDR1 is SGHTA and CDR2 FQGNSA. In nucleotides, the CDR3 is TGTGCCAGCAGCTCGTCAGGGAATCAGCCCCAGCATTTT. This codes for CASSSSGNQPQHF.

The rearrangement joins TRBV5-1 to TRBJ2-3, with 9 bases fitting TRBD2. The V segment lost 4 bases and the J segment 0 bases; nucleotides outside the gene matches: 9. There are 17 residues in the CDR3. The germline CDR1 and CDR2 sequences are SGHRS and YFSETQ. CDR3 loop: CASSRLAGPSSTDTQYF. DNA of the CDR3: TGCGCCAGCAGCCGGCTAGCGGGGCCCTCTAGCACAGATACGCAGTATTTT.

Note on this clone: Other nucleotide sequences in the sample specify the same CDR3. The J gene is TRBJ2-2, the V gene TRBV7-3; D is unclear. Between the trimmed V and J ends, which lost 2 bases and 2 bases, there was a span of 6 bases. In germline, CDR1 is SGHTA, CDR2 FQGTGA. CDR3 length equals 14 residues. CDR3 DNA: TGTGCCAGCAGCTTATCAGGAAACACCGGGGAGCTGTTTTTT. Its protein is CASSLSGNTGELFF.